This TCR beta chain was obtained from a study of read filtering for tumor transcriptome and immune sequencing. Study as a whole: TCR-mapped reads were about 3.5 to 10.27 million with IR-seq versus 85 to 1273 with RNA-seq.

Sampling of bone marrow took place during active disease in every patient. Findings of the study overall: Without single-read clonotypes, shared clonotype proportions correlated more between IR-seq and RNA-seq. In IR-seq, single-read clonotypes were 75% to 90% of clonotypes but approximately 3.5% of reads.

Trimming pared 5 bases from V and 0 bases from J, leaving 10 bases between. The CDR3 totals 14 residues. CDR1 and CDR2 from the germline V gene are SEHNR and FQNEAQ (reference sequence). Molecular barcoded adaptors covering alpha/delta and beta/gamma chains were used on about 390 ng RNA. TCRdb passed the reads through MiXCR, listing each CDR3 protein once. The table shows some 30,000 distinct CDR3 sequences, with around 20% occurring only once. Many counts were recorded for this clonotype. Its target is unknown. This clonotype was sampled from a donor aged 40 or over with multiple myeloma. The chain combines TRBV7-9 with TRBJ1-1, with D possibly TRBD1 on 5 matching bases. Sample: a population of CD138-negative cells sorted from bone marrow. The CDR3 spells CASSLRGMNTEAFF. The CDR3 nucleotides read TGTGCCAGCAGCCTCCGGGGGATGAACACTGAAGCTTTCTTT.